These 14 T cell receptor beta chains share one sample of origin, sequenced in a study of blood T cell repertoires in COVID-19. The assay was immunoSEQ multiplex PCR, and TCRdb's table has in-frame clones only and misses some. The sample has fewer than 300,000 clones, over 75% seen once. The specimen sequenced was peripheral blood. The origin of the receptors is a man aged 50 to 60 with active or convalescent COVID-19.

This chain joins TRBV7-3 and TRBJ2-3; 8 bases are a match to TRBD2. J lost 2 bases, V lost 1 base, and 2 bases had no gene match. Germline CDR1 SGHTA, CDR2 FQGTGA. The CDR3 spans 15 residues. The CDR3, as DNA: TGTGCCAGCAGCTTAAGCGGGAGGTTCACAGATACGCAGTATTTT. The encoded protein is CASSLSGRFTDTQYF.

The chain couples TRBV18 to TRBJ2-7; TRBD2 might be the D (6 bases). Looked up from germline, CDR1 is KGHSH and CDR2 is LQKENI. The CDR3 length is 15 residues. Trimming took 4 bases from V and 3 from J, leaving 16 bases between them. CDR3 DNA: TGTGCCAGCTCACAGGGGCGGGGCCAGGACTACGAGCAGTACTTC. It encodes CASSQGRGQDYEQYF.

V and J are TRBV19 and TRBJ1-2; a possible D gene is TRBD1 (5 bases). Germline V gives CDR1 LNHDA, CDR2 SQIVND (reference sequence). CDR3 length: 13 residues. Trimming removed 6 bases at V and 6 bases at J, with 14 bases between. Here the CDR3 DNA reads TGTGCCAGTAGCACCACCGCGGGGGATGGCTACACCTTC. This translates into CASSTTAGDGYTF.

The chain uses TRBV3-1 (or the pseudogene TRBV3-2) and TRBJ2-4; tentative D call: TRBD1 (5 bases). CDR1 and CDR2 from the germline V gene are LGHDT and YNNKEL (reference sequence). V was trimmed by 4 bases and J by 1 base, leaving 8 bases between them. The CDR3 is 14 residues long. Written as DNA, the CDR3 is TGTGCCAGCAGCCGTGGGGCGGCCAAAAACATTCAGTACTTC. Translated, it gives CASSRGAAKNIQYF.

This chain uses TRBV28 with TRBJ1-6; D not certain. V gave up 2 bases and J gave up 8 bases, with 13 bases separating them. The CDR3 is 15 amino acids. Per germline, CDR1 MDHEN and CDR2 SYDVKM. CDR3 nucleotides: TGTGCCAGCAGTTTAGGAGTTTCGTGGGATTCACCCCTCCACTTT. Translation: CASSLGVSWDSPLHF.

The J gene is TRBJ2-7, the V gene TRBV6-5; 10 bases are shared with TRBD2. After removal of 6 bases from V and 2 bases from J, the junction contained 7 bases not matched to a gene. CDR1 and CDR2 (germline): MNHEY, SVGAGI. This CDR3 spans 15 amino acids. In DNA, the CDR3 is TGTGCCAGCAGGAATGGACTAGCGGACCCCTACGAGCAGTACTTC. Residues: CASRNGLADPYEQYF.

This chain connects TRBV5-6 to TRBJ2-2; weak D call: TRBD2 (6 bases). The CDR3 runs to 17 residues. Germline CDR1 is SGHDT and CDR2 is YYEEEE. V was shortened by 1 base and J by 0 bases, with 13 bases between the two germline ends. The CDR3 sequence: CASSLTGEIANTGELFF. As DNA, the CDR3 is TGTGCCAGCAGCTTGACGGGGGAAATCGCGAACACCGGGGAGCTGTTTTTT.

The chain joins TRBV4-3 to TRBJ1-2, with a possible D match to TRBD1 (6 bases). Trimming cost V 4 bases and J 6 bases, with 15 bases left between them. Per germline, CDR1 LGHNA and CDR2 YSLEER. The CDR3 loop spans 14 amino acids. CDR3: CASSPSLDSNGYTF. The CDR3 DNA is TGCGCCAGCAGCCCCAGTTTGGACAGTAATGGCTACACCTTC.

This chain uses TRBV7-8 with TRBJ2-1, with TRBD2 matching 10 bases. Losses at the gene ends were 5 bases for V and 3 bases for J; bases not matched to a gene: 7. The CDR3 spans 16 residues. Per germline, CDR1 SGHVS and CDR2 FQNEAQ. The CDR3 reads CASSPLRTSGYNEQFF. The CDR3 region has the DNA TGTGCCAGCAGCCCCCTCCGGACTAGCGGCTACAATGAGCAGTTCTTC.

The V call is TRBV27, the J call TRBJ1-2; TRBD1 agrees at 7 bases. The CDR3 runs to 15 residues. V gave up 5 bases and J gave up 4 bases; unmatched junction bases: 10. The germline V gene encodes CDR1 MNHEY and CDR2 SMNVEV (reference sequence). The CDR3 nucleotides read TGTGCCAGCAGTATAACCAACAGGGGAGGCTATGGCTACACCTTC. Amino acids: CASSITNRGGYGYTF.

The chain combines TRBV29-1 with TRBJ1-2, with TRBD1 matching 11 bases. The length of the CDR3 is 16 residues. V gave up 1 base and J gave up 6 bases; unmatched junction bases: 10. CDR1 and CDR2 from the germline V gene are SQVTM and ANQGSEA. In nucleotides, the CDR3 is TGCAGCGTTGAAGTCCAAGCTGGACAGGGGGCGCATGGCTACACCTTC. It codes for CSVEVQAGQGAHGYTF. Full variable domain (remainder filled in from reference TRBV29-1 and TRBJ1-2): SAVISQKPSRDICQRGTSLTIQCQVDSQVTMMFWYRQQPGQSLTLIATANQGSEATYESGFVIDKFPISRPNLTFSTLTVSNMSPEDSSIYLCSVEVQAGQGAHGYTFGSGTRLTVV.

This chain links TRBV18 with TRBJ2-7; D may be TRBD1 (5 bases). Germline V lookup: CDR1 KGHSH, CDR2 LQKENI. The V end was cut by 9 bases, the J end by 2 bases, with 14 bases between. This CDR3 spans 13 amino acids. In nucleotides, the CDR3 is TGTGCCAGTTCCACAGGTTGGGCCTACGAGCAGTACTTC. It yields the protein CASSTGWAYEQYF.

The chain recombines TRBV9 with TRBJ2-1, with 7 bases matching TRBD1. V lost 3 bases and J lost 3; bases outside the gene matches: 6. CDR1 SGDLS and CDR2 YYNGEE come from the germline V gene. This CDR3 contains 15 residues. The CDR3 region has the DNA TGTGCCAGCAGCGAGGGGGACAGTTACTACAATGAGCAGTTCTTC. This encodes CASSEGDSYYNEQFF.

The rearrangement uses TRBV21-1 and TRBJ1-1. TRBV21-1 is flagged as a pseudogene. This CDR3 has 14 amino acids. The DNA of the CDR3 is TGTGCCAGCACCAAACTGCGGGGTGACACTGAAGCTTTCTTT. It translates to CASTKLRGDTEAFF.